This entry lists 24 T cell receptor beta chains sequenced from one sample in a study of T cell responses to AZD1222 COVID-19 vaccine. The assay was immunoSEQ multiplex PCR, and TCRdb's table has in-frame clones only and misses some. This sample has 120,000 or so clones; over 75% occur once, and the top ten carry roughly 10%. The material was peripheral blood, obtained on day 0 of AZD1222 vaccination. The source of these receptors is an adult in good health.

The chain couples TRBV28 to TRBJ1-5, with TRBD1 matching 7 bases. The CDR3 has 14 amino acids. V dropped 6 bases and J dropped 5; count of bases not matched to a gene: 7. Per germline, CDR1 MDHEN and CDR2 SYDVKM. CDR3 region: CASSRQGKDQPQHF. The CDR3 DNA follows: TGTGCCAGCAGCCGACAGGGTAAGGATCAGCCCCAGCATTTT.

In its sample, this clone was seen a few times. This chain joins TRBV5-1 and TRBJ2-2; D is unclear. V shed 2 bases and J shed 8 bases, with 13 bases lying between them. From germline, CDR1 is SGHRS and CDR2 YFSETQ. The CDR3 is 14 residues long. The CDR3: CASSFPSPSGELFF. The CDR3 DNA sequence: TGCGCCAGCAGCTTTCCCTCGCCTTCTGGGGAGCTGTTTTTT.

This chain joins TRBV12-3 or TRBV12-4 and TRBJ1-2, with 8 bases lining up with TRBD1. The CDR3 spans 13 residues. V gave up 6 bases and J gave up 6 bases; unmatched junction bases: 6. The CDR3 sequence is CASSPTGGHGYTF. CDR3 coding DNA: TGTGCCAGCAGCCCTACAGGGGGGCATGGCTACACCTTC.

The chain is built from TRBV2 and TRBJ2-2; 7 bases are shared with TRBD1. Germline loops: CDR1 SNHLY, CDR2 FYNNEI. The CDR3 spans 14 residues. V lost 4 bases and J lost 4; bases outside the gene matches: 3. The CDR3 region has the DNA TGTGCCAGCAGTGCCAGGGGGACCACCGGGGAGCTGTTTTTT. It is translated as CASSARGTTGELFF.

The chain links TRBV4-3 to TRBJ1-1, with D perhaps matching TRBD1 (5 bases). Trimming removed 6 bases from V and 3 bases from J, with 11 bases in between. The CDR3 consists of 13 residues. Per germline, CDR1 LGHNA and CDR2 YSLEER. As DNA, the CDR3 is TGCGCCAGCAGGGGCCAGGGTGACACTGAAGCTTTCTTT. Protein: CASRGQGDTEAFF.

The chain couples TRBV2 to TRBJ1-5; D is unclear. V lost 2 bases, J lost 6 bases, and 5 bases lay in between. Germline CDR1 reads SNHLY; CDR2 reads FYNNEI. This CDR3 has 12 residues. CDR3 in amino acids: CASSEYTQPQHF. Here the CDR3 DNA reads TGTGCCAGCAGTGAATATACTCAGCCCCAGCATTTT.

The gene calls are TRBV19 and TRBJ1-2; D might be TRBD1 (5 bases). This CDR3 region has 18 residues. With 2 bases removed from V and 5 bases from J, the gap between germline ends came to 24 bases. Germline CDR1 and CDR2: LNHDA and SQIVND (reference sequence). This CDR3 is CASSIKARRDLRGYGYTF. The CDR3 DNA follows: TGTGCCAGTAGTATAAAAGCCCGTAGGGACTTAAGAGGGTATGGCTACACCTTC.

The rearrangement uses TRBV19 and TRBJ1-1, with D hard to call. The CDR3 runs to 12 residues. V gave up 2 bases and J gave up 4 bases, with 5 bases separating them. CDR1 and CDR2 from the germline V gene are LNHDA and SQIVND (reference sequence). DNA for the CDR3: TGTGCCAGTAGTATATTTGGCACTGAAGCTTTCTTT. Translating it yields CASSIFGTEAFF.

The count of this clone is one. At one end the junction does not follow the germline gene, possibly because of a read error. V and J are TRBV27 and TRBJ1-2, with no clear D. This CDR3 is built from 16 residues. CDR1 MNHEY and CDR2 SMNVEV come from the germline V gene (reference sequence). The CDR3 coding sequence is TGTGCCAGCAGTTTGTCCGACCCAGCGGAGGGCTATCGCTACACCTTC. It yields the protein CASSLSDPAEGYRYTF.

The chain has TRBV19 and TRBJ1-1; D not certain. V lost 2 bases and J lost 5, with 9 bases in between. This CDR3 is built from 13 residues. Germline V gene lookup returns CDR1 LNHDA and CDR2 SQIVND (reference sequence). In DNA, the CDR3 is TGTGCCAGTAGTATATCTCTGGGAACTGAAGCTTTCTTT. This sequence encodes CASSISLGTEAFF.

The chain links TRBV7-8 to TRBJ1-3; possible D gene TRBD1, 5 bases. V lost 1 base, J lost 3 bases, and 13 bases lay in between. The CDR3 runs to 16 residues. Per germline, CDR1 SGHVS and CDR2 FQNEAQ. CDR3 loop: CASSLEAKGYGNTIYF. The CDR3 DNA reads as TGTGCCAGCAGCTTAGAGGCCAAGGGGTATGGAAACACCATATATTTT.

The count of this clone is one. The chain combines TRBV4-1 with TRBJ2-1; the match to TRBD2 covers 13 bases. Germline CDR1 is MGHRA and CDR2 is YSYEKL. The junction had 12 bases not matched to a gene; V was cut back by 0 bases and J by 7 bases. This CDR3 spans 19 amino acids. CDR3 sequence (DNA): TGCGCCAGCAGCCAAGAAAGGGCGGGACTAGCGGGGCCTCAGAATGAGCAGTTCTTC. Residues: CASSQERAGLAGPQNEQFF.

This clone came up once. The rearrangement uses TRBV5-1 and TRBJ2-3; unclear D gene. This CDR3 contains 13 residues. CDR1 SGHRS and CDR2 YFSETQ come from the germline V gene. V lost 4 bases to trimming and J lost 6 bases, with 12 bases between them. In DNA form, the CDR3 reads TGCGCCAGCAGCCCTTCGAGTGGGGATACGCAGTATTTT. Translating it yields CASSPSSGDTQYF.

The rearrangement uses TRBV7-3 and TRBJ1-1, with TRBD1 identical over 9 bases. Germline CDR1 is SGHTA and CDR2 is FQGTGA. The CDR3 is 14 residues long. V was clipped by 4 bases and J by 5 bases; unmatched bases: 5. The CDR3: CASSSGQGATEAFF. The CDR3 DNA follows: TGTGCCAGCAGCTCGGGACAGGGTGCGACTGAAGCTTTCTTT.

This clone has a single count. This chain links TRBV19 with TRBJ2-7; 9 nucleotides align to TRBD1. Losses at the gene ends were 5 bases for V and 5 bases for J; bases not matched to a gene: 7. CDR1 and CDR2 (germline): LNHDA, SQIVND (reference sequence). This CDR3 region has 14 residues. The CDR3 DNA follows: TGTGCCAGTAGTTTCCGGGACAGGGAGCACGAGCAGTACTTC. Its translation is CASSFRDREHEQYF.

The chain combines TRBV6-5 with TRBJ2-2; D assignment may be TRBD1 or TRBD2 (6 bases each). The CDR3 length is 14 residues. V was cut by 8 bases and J by 7 bases, with 17 bases left in between. The germline V gene encodes CDR1 MNHEY and CDR2 SVGAGI. The CDR3 region is CASGSRTAGGELFF. CDR3 bases: TGTGCCAGCGGTTCTAGGACAGCGGGCGGGGAGCTGTTTTTT.

The chain uses TRBV5-1 and TRBJ1-2, with TRBD1 identical over 11 bases. The CDR3 runs 14 residues. The V gene end was trimmed by 4 bases and the J gene end by 6 bases; junction bases not matched to a gene: 5. The germline gives CDR1 SGHRS, CDR2 YFSETQ. The CDR3 loop is CASSRGQGEHGYTF. DNA of the CDR3: TGCGCCAGCAGCCGGGGACAGGGGGAGCATGGCTACACCTTC.

The chain recombines TRBV4-3 with TRBJ2-1, with D possibly being TRBD2 (6 bases). Germline CDR1 reads LGHNA; CDR2 reads YSLEER. Trimming cost V 0 bases and J 7 bases, with 7 bases left between them. This CDR3 contains 13 residues. This chain's CDR3 is CASSQDGLNEQFF. DNA for the CDR3: TGCGCCAGCAGCCAAGATGGACTAAATGAGCAGTTCTTC.

The chain employs TRBV5-7 and TRBJ1-6; D uncertain. TRBV5-7 is marked as an open reading frame, function uncertain. CDR3 length: 14 amino acids. V lost 7 bases, J lost 5 bases, and 13 bases lay in between. CDR3 loop: CASPRLLHNSPLHF. Here the CDR3 DNA reads TGTGCCAGCCCCCGATTATTGCATAATTCACCCCTCCACTTT.

This clone was observed a few times. The chain uses TRBV4-1 and TRBJ1-4, with 7 bases identical to TRBD1. The CDR3 loop spans 15 amino acids. V trimming: 0 bases; J trimming: 5 bases; junction bases outside the gene matches: 3. CDR1 is MGHRA and CDR2 is YSYEKL in the germline V gene. The CDR3 bases are TGCGCCAGCAGCCAAGAGACAGGGTCAAATGAAAAACTGTTTTTT. Translating it yields CASSQETGSNEKLFF.

This clone has a handful of counts. The chain carries TRBV11-2 and TRBJ2-7, with D unclear. This CDR3 contains 15 residues. V lost 6 bases, J lost 4 bases, and 19 bases lay in between. Germline V gene data show CDR1 as SGHAT and CDR2 as FQNNGV. For the CDR3, the DNA is TGTGCCAGCAGTCGCACTTTAGATAGGTCTTACGAGCAGTACTTC. Protein sequence: CASSRTLDRSYEQYF.

The gene calls are TRBV5-1 and TRBJ2-7, with 9 bases that match TRBD1. The junction had 3 bases not matched to a gene; V was cut back by 3 bases and J by 2 bases. This CDR3 has 14 residues. Germline lookup yields CDR1 SGHRS and CDR2 YFSETQ. The CDR3 loop is CASSWGQGPYEQYF. CDR3 DNA: TGCGCCAGCAGCTGGGGACAGGGTCCCTACGAGCAGTACTTC.

The chain links TRBV7-9 to TRBJ1-1, with 7 positions matching TRBD1. This CDR3 contains 15 residues. Germline V gene lookup returns CDR1 SEHNR and CDR2 FQNEAQ (reference sequence). The junction had 5 bases not matched to a gene; V was cut back by 4 bases and J by 0 bases. In DNA form, the CDR3 reads TGTGCCAGCAGCTGGACAGGAAGCATGAACACTGAAGCTTTCTTT. Translating it yields CASSWTGSMNTEAFF.

The chain combines TRBV30 with TRBJ1-5; no definite D call. V dropped 0 bases and J dropped 3 bases, with 9 bases sitting between them. Germline V lookup: CDR1 GTSNPN, CDR2 SVGIG (reference sequence). The length of the CDR3 is 14 residues. The CDR3 is CAWSVGGPNQPQHF. Here the CDR3 DNA reads TGTGCCTGGAGTGTGGGCGGCCCCAATCAGCCCCAGCATTTT.